The clone carrying this T cell receptor (beta chain) was detected many times. The target antigen is unknown. CDR1 and CDR2 (germline): WSHSY, SAAADI. This CDR3 comprises 15 residues. V shed 5 bases and J 6 bases; nucleotides not matched to a gene: 11. The data derive from a study of T cells after yellow fever vaccination. As for the study in general: The fractions with low cell numbers were processed using SMART-Seq v4 Ultra Low Input. Study-level findings and limits: CD4 and CD8 compartments shared a small share of clonotypes. Subsequent booster samples again held most clones from primary vaccination (96% CD4, about 90% CD8).

Generation of TCR cDNA used 5'RACE template switching (which added a universal primer site and UMIs). Via MiXCR, TCRdb re-called the 5' RACE reads, giving one row per CDR3 protein. The sample has under 150,000 distinct CDR3 sequences; around 7.7% are singletons. The chain couples TRBV10-2 to TRBJ2-7, with 9 bases fitting TRBD2. The TCR comes from a man aged 25 to 40 who received the YFV17D yellow fever vaccine. This specimen consisted of CD4+ T cells sorted from PBMCs, obtained 5 days after the yellow fever booster vaccination. The CDR3 DNA is TGCGCCAGCAGTCGGGCTAGCGGGAACAGGGTCGAGCAGTACTTC. Translated: CASSRASGNRVEQYF.